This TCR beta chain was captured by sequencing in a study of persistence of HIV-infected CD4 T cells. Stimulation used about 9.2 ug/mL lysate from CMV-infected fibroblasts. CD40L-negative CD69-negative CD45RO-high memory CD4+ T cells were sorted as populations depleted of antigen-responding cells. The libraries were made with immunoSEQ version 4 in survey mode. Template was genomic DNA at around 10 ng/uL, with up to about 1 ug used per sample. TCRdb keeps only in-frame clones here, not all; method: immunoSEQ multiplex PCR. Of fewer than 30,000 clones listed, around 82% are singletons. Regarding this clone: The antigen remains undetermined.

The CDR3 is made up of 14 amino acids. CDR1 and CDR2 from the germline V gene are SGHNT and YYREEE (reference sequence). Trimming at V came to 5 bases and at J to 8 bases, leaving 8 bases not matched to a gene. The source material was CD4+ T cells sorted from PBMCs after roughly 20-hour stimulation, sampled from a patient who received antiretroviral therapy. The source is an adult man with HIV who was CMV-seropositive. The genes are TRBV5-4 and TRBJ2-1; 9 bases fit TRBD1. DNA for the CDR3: TGTGCCAGCAGATCCGGGACAGGGAACCATGAGCAGTTCTTC. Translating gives CASRSGTGNHEQFF.